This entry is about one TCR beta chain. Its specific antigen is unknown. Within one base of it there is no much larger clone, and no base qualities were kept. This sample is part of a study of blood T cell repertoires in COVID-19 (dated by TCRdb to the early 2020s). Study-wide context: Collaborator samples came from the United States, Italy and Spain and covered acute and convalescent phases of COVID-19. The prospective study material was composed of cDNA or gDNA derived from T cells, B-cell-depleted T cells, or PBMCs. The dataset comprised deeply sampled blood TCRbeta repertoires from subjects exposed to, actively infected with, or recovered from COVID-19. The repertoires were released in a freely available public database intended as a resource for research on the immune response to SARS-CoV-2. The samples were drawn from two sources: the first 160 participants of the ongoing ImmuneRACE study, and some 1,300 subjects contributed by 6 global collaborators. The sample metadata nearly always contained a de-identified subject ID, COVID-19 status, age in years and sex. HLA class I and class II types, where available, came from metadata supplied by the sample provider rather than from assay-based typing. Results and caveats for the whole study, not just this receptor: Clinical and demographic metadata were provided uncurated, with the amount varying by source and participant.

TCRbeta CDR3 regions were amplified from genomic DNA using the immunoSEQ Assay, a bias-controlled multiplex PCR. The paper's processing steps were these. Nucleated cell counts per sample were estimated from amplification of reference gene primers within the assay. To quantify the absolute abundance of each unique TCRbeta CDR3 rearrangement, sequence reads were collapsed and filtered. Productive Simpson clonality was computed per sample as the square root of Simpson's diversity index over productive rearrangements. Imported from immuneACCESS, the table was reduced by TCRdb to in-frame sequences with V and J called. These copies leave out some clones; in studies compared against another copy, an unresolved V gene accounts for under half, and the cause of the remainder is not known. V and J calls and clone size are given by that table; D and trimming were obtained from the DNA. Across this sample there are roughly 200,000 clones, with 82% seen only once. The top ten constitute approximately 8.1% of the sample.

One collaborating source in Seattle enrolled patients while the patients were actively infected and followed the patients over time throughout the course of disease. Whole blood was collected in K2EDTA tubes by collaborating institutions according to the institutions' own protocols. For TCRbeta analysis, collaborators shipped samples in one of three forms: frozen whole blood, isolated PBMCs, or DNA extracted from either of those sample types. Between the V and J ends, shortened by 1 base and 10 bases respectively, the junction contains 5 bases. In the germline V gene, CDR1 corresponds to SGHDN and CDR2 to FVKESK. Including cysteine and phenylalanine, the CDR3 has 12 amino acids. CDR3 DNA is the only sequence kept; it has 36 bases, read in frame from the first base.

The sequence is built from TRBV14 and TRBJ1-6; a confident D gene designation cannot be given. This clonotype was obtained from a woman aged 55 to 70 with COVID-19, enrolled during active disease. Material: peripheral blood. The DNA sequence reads TGTGCCAGCAGCCAAGTACTCTCACCCCTCCACTTT. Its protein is CASSQVLSPLHF.